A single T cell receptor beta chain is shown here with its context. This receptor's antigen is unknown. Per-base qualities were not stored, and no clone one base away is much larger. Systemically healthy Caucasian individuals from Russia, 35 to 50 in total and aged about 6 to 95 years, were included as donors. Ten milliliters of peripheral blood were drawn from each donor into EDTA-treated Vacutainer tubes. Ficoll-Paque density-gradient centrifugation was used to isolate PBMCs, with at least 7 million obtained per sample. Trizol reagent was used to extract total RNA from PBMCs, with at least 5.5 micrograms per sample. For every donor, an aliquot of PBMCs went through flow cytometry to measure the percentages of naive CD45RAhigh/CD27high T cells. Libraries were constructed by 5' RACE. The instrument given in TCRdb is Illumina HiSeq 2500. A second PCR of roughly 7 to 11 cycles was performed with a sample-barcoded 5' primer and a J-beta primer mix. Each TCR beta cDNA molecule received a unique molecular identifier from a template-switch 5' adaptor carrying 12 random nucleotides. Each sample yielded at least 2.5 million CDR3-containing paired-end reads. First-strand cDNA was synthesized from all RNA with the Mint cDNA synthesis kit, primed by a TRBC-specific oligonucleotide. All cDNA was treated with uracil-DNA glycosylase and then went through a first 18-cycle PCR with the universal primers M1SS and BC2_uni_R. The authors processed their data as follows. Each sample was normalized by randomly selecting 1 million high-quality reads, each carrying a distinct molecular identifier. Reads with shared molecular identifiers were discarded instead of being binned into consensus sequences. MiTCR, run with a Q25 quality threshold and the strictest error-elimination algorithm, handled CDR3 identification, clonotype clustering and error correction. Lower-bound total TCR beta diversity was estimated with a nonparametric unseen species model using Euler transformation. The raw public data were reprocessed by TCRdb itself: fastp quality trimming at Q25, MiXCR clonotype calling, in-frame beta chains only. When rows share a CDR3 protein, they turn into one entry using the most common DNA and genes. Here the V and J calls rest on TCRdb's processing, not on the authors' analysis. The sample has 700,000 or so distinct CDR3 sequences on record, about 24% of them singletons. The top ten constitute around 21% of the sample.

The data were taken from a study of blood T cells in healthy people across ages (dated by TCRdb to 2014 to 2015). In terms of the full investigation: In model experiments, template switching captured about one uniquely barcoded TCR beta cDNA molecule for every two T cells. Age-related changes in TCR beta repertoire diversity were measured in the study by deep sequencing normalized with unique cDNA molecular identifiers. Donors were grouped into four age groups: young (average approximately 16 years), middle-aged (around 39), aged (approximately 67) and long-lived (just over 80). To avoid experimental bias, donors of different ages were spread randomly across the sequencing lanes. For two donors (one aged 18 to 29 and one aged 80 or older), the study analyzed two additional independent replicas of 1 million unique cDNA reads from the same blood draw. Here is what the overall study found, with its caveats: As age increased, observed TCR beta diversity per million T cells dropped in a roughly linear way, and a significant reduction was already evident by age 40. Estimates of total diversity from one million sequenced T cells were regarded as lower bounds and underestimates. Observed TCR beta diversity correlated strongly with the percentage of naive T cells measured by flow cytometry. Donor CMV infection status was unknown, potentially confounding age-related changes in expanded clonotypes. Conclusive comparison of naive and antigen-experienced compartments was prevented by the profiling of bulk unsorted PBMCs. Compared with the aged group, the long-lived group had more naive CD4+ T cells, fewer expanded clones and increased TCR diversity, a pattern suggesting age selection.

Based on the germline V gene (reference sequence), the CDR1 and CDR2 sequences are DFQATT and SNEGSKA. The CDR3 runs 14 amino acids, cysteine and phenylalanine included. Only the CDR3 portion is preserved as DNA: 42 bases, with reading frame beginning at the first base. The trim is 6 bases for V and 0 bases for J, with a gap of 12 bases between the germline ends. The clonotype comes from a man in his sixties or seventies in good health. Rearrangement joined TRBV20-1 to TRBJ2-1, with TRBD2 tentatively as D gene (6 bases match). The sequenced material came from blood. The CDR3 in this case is CSAEVSGSYNEQFF. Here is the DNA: TGCAGTGCCGAAGTTAGCGGCTCCTACAATGAGCAGTTCTTC.